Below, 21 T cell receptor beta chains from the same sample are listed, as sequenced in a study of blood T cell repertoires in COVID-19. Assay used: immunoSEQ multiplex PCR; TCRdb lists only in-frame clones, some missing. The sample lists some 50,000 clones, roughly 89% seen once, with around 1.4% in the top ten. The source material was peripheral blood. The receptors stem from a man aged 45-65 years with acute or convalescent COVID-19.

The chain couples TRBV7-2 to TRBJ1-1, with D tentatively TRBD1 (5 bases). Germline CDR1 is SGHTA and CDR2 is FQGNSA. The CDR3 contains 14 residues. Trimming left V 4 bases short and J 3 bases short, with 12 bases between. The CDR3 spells CASSSGGQDTEAFF. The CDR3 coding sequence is TGTGCCAGCAGCTCGGGGGGTCAGGACACTGAAGCTTTCTTT.

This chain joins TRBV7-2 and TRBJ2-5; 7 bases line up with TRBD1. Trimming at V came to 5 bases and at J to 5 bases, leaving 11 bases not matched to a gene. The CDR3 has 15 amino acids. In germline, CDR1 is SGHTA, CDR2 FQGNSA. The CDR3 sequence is CASSQQGRKGETQYF. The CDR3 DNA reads TGTGCCAGCAGCCAACAGGGGCGGAAGGGGGAGACCCAGTACTTC.

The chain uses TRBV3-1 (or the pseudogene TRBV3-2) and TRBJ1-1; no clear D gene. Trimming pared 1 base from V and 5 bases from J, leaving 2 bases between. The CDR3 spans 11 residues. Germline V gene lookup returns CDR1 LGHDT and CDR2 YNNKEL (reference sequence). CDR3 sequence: CASSQATEAFF. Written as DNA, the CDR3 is TGTGCCAGCAGCCAAGCTACTGAAGCTTTCTTT.

The CDR3 spells CASFSGRDSYNEQFF. DNA of the CDR3: TGTGCCAGCTTTAGCGGGAGAGACTCCTACAATGAGCAGTTCTTC. The V gene is TRBV6-5, the J gene TRBJ2-1; 9 nucleotides match TRBD2. Germline V lookup: CDR1 MNHEY, CDR2 SVGAGI. The CDR3 has 15 residues. With 8 bases clipped from V and 0 bases from J, the junction kept 5 bases outside the gene matches.

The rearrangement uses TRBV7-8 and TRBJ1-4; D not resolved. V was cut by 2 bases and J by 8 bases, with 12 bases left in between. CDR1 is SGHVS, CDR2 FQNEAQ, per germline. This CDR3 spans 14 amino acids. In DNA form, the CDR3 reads TGTGCCAGCAGCTTACTTGCCTCAGTGGAAAAACTGTTTTTT. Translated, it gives CASSLLASVEKLFF.

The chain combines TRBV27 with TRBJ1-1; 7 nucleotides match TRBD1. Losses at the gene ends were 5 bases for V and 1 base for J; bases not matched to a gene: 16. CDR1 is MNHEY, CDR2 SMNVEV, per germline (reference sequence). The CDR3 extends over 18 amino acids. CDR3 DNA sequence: TGTGCCAGCAGTCCTCGACAGGGCCAATGGGCGGGGAACACTGAAGCTTTCTTT. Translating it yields CASSPRQGQWAGNTEAFF.

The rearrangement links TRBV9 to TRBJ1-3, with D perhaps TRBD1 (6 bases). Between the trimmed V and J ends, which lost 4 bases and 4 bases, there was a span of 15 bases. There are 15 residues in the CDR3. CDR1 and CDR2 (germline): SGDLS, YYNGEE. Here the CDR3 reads CASSPLGTFGNTIYF. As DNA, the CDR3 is TGTGCCAGCAGCCCCCTGGGGACATTCGGAAACACCATATATTTT.

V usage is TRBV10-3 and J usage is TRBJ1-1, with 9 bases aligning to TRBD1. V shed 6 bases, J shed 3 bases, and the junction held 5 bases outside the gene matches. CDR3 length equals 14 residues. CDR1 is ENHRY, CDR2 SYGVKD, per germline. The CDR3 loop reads CAIRRDREYTEAFF. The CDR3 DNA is TGTGCCATCAGGAGGGACAGGGAATACACTGAAGCTTTCTTT.

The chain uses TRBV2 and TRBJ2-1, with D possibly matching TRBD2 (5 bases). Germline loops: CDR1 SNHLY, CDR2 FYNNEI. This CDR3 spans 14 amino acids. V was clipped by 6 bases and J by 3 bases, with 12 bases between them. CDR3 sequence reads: CASRRAANYNEQFF. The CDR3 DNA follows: TGTGCCAGCAGGCGGGCGGCTAACTACAATGAGCAGTTCTTC.

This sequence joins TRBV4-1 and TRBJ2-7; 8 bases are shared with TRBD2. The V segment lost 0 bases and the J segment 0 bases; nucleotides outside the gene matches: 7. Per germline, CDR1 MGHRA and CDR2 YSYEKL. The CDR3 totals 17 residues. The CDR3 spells CASSQDGQRGSSYEQYF. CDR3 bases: TGCGCCAGCAGCCAAGATGGTCAGCGGGGGAGCTCCTACGAGCAGTACTTC.

CDR3 sequence (DNA): TGTGCCAGCAGCTCACAGCCTGGGGAGACCCAGTACTTC. As protein: CASSSQPGETQYF. This chain links TRBV7-2 with TRBJ2-5; D gene uncertain. V shed 4 bases and J shed 5 bases, with 11 bases lying between them. Germline CDR1 SGHTA, CDR2 FQGNSA. The CDR3 consists of 13 residues. Using reference TRBV7-2 and TRBJ2-5 for the parts outside the CDR3, the full variable domain is GAGVSQSPSNKVTEKGKDVELRCDPISGHTALYWYRQSLGQGLEFLIYFQGNSAPDKSGLPSDRFSAERTGGSVSTLTIQRTQQEDSAVYLCASSSQPGETQYFGPGTRLLVL.

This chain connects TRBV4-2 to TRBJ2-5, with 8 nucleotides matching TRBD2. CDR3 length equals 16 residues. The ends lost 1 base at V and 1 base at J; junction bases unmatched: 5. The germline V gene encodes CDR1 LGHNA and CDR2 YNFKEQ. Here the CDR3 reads CASSQVSGGAQETQYF. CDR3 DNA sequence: TGTGCCAGCAGCCAAGTTTCCGGGGGGGCCCAAGAGACCCAGTACTTC.

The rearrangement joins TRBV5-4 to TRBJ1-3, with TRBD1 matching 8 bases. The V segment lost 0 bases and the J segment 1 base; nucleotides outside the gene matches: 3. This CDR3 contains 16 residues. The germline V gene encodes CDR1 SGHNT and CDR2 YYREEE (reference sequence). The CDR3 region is CASSLGQGFSGNTIYF. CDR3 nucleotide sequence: TGTGCCAGCAGCTTGGGACAGGGGTTTTCTGGAAACACCATATATTTT. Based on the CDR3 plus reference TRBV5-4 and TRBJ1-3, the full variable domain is ETGVTQSPTHLIKTRGQQVTLRCSSQSGHNTVSWYQQALGQGPQFIFQYYREEENGRGNFPPRFSGLQFPNYSSELNVNALELDDSALYLCASSLGQGFSGNTIYFGEGSWLTVV.

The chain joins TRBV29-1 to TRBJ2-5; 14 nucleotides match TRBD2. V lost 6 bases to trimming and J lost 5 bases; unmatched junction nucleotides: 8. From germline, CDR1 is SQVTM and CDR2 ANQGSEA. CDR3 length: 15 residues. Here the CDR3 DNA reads TGCAGCGTCCGGGGGACTAGCGGGAGCTCCGAGACCCAGTACTTC. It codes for CSVRGTSGSSETQYF.

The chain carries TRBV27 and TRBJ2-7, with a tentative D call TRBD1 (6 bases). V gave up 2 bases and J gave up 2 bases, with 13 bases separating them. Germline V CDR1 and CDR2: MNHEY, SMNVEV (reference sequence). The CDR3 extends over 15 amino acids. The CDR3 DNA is TGTGCCAGCAGTTTACATCTGACAGGAACCTACGAGCAGTACTTC. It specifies CASSLHLTGTYEQYF.

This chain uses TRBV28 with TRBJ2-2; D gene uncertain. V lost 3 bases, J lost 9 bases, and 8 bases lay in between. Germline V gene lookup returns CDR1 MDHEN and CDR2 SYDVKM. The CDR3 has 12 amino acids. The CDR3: CASSFVDRELFF. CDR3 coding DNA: TGTGCCAGCAGTTTTGTAGATCGGGAGCTGTTTTTT.

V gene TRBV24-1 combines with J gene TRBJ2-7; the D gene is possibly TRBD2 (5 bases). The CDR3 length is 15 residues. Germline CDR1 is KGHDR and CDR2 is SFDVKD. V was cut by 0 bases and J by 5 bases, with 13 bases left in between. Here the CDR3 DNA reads TGTGCCACCAGTGATTTGCAGCGGACTTCGAACGAGCAGTACTTC. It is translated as CATSDLQRTSNEQYF.

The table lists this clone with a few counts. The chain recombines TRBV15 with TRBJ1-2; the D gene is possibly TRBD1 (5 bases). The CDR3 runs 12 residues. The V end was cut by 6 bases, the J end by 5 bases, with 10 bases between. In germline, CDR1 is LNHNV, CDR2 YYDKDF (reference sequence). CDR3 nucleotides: TGTGCCACCAGTCAGCAGGGTTATGGCTACACCTTC. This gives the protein CATSQQGYGYTF.

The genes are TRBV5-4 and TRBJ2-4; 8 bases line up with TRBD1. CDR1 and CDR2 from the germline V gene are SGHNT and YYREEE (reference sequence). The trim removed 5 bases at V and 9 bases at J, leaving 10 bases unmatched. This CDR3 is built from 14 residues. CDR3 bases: TGTGCCAGCAGATTGTCAGGAGACAGGGGCATTCAGTACTTC. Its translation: CASRLSGDRGIQYF.

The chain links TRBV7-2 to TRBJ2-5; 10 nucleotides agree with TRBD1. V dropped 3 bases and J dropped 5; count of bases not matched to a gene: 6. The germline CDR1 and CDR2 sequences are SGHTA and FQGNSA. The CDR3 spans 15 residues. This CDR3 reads CASSFGTGARETQYF. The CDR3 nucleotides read TGTGCCAGCAGCTTTGGGACAGGGGCCCGGGAGACCCAGTACTTC.

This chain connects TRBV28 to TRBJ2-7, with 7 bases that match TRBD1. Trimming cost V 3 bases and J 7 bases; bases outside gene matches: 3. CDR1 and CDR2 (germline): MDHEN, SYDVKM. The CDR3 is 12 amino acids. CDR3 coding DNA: TGTGCCAGCAGTTTTGACAGGGTGGAGCAGTACTTC. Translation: CASSFDRVEQYF.